Listed below are T cell receptor beta chains from one sample, sequenced in a study of cytomegalovirus exposure and HLA in healthy donors. Clones were read by immunoSEQ multiplex PCR, and TCRdb kept only the in-frame ones, dropping some. This sample yields around 150,000 clones, of which 81% are seen a single time; around 14% belongs to the top ten. Sequencing used PBMCs. These receptors came from a woman aged 45-65 years in good health and CMV-seronegative. Both conserved end residues are part of each CDR3. Each record gives: clone size, V gene, J gene, D gene, CDR3 protein, CDR3 DNA. D genes are given only for firm matches. Clone size is not always given. Where it is, it says once, few, many or a class for expanded clones.

once	TRBV10-3	TRBJ1-2	-	CAIRPHGTLSGYTF	TGTGCCATCAGGCCTCACGGGACACTGAGCGGCTACACCTTC
-	TRBV18	TRBJ2-5	-	CASSPDIQETQYF	TGTGCCAGCTCACCGGACATACAAGAGACCCAGTACTTC
few	TRBV4-3	TRBJ2-2	TRBD1	CASSQDRVGGQGNSGELFF	TGCGCCAGCAGCCAAGATAGGGTGGGAGGACAGGGTAATTCCGGGGAGCTGTTTTTT
-	TRBV18	TRBJ1-3	-	CASSPIGNTIYF	TGTGCCAGCTCACCTATCGGAAACACCATATATTTT
-	TRBV4-2	TRBJ1-2	TRBD1	CASSGPERGPGYTF	TGTGCCAGCAGCGGGCCAGAGAGGGGGCCTGGCTACACCTTC
-	TRBV30	TRBJ2-2	TRBD2	CAWSVLAGGRGELFF	TGTGCCTGGAGCGTCCTAGCGGGAGGGCGAGGGGAGCTGTTTTTT
once	TRBV7-8	TRBJ1-4	-	CASSLGHNEKLFF	TGTGCCAGCAGCTTAGGACATAATGAAAAACTGTTTTTT
-	TRBV28	TRBJ1-1	TRBD1	CASSEGQGAAFF	TGTGCCAGCAGTGAAGGACAGGGAGCAGCTTTCTTT
-	TRBV5-1	TRBJ2-5	TRBD1	CASSLDRGRSLQETQYF	TGCGCCAGCAGCCTGGACAGGGGGCGGTCGTTGCAAGAGACCCAGTACTTC
-	TRBV18	TRBJ1-1	-	CASSPSSHTEAFF	TGTGCCAGCTCACCGTCGAGTCACACTGAAGCTTTCTTT
-	TRBV21-1	TRBJ2-1	-	CASSKGHPGDSYNEQFF	TGTGCCAGCAGCAAAGGGCACCCAGGGGACTCCTACAATGAGCAGTTCTTC
-	TRBV5-1	TRBJ2-1	-	CASSGDRSSYNEQFF	TGCGCCAGCAGCGGCGACAGGAGCTCCTACAATGAGCAGTTCTTC
-	TRBV7-6	TRBJ2-1	-	CASSWGDRNEQFF	TGTGCCAGCAGCTGGGGGGACCGCAATGAGCAGTTCTTC
-	TRBV6-5	TRBJ1-1	-	CASSYSKRTEAFF	TGTGCCAGCAGTTACTCGAAGAGGACTGAAGCTTTCTTT
once	TRBV7-8	TRBJ2-3	-	CASTLRSLTDTQYF	TGTGCCAGCACACTCAGGTCCCTCACAGATACGCAGTATTTT
-	TRBV18	TRBJ2-5	TRBD1	CASSPQRGLAQETQYF	TGTGCCAGCTCACCACAAAGGGGGCTTGCCCAAGAGACCCAGTACTTC
-	TRBV27	TRBJ1-5	-	CASSLYRARNQPQHF	TGTGCCAGCAGTTTATACAGGGCAAGGAATCAGCCCCAGCATTTT
-	TRBV29-1	TRBJ2-1	TRBD2	CSVGGGFNEQFF	TGCAGCGTTGGGGGGGGGTTCAATGAGCAGTTCTTC
-	TRBV5-4	TRBJ1-4	-	CASSLGGKGTNEKLFF	TGTGCCAGCAGCTTGGGAGGGAAAGGTACTAATGAAAAACTGTTTTTT
-	TRBV30	TRBJ2-3	TRBD2	CAWSVYNGLAGGVPDTQYF	TGTGCCTGGAGTGTATATAATGGGCTAGCGGGAGGTGTCCCAGATACGCAGTATTTT
-	TRBV29-1	TRBJ2-7	TRBD2	CSVGGAGGSYEQYF	TGCAGCGTCGGTGGGGCGGGGGGGTCCTACGAGCAGTACTTC
few	TRBV18	TRBJ1-1	-	CASSRGVTESAFF	TGTGCCAGCTCAAGGGGCGTCACGGAGTCGGCTTTCTTT
-	TRBV6-5	TRBJ1-5	TRBD1	CASSSQGAGNQPQHF	TGTGCCAGCAGTTCACAGGGGGCCGGCAATCAGCCCCAGCATTTT
-	TRBV7-2	TRBJ1-2	-	CASSPTSNYGYTF	TGTGCCAGCAGCCCCACTTCTAACTATGGCTACACCTTC
-	TRBV6-1	TRBJ1-5	-	CASGYRGNQPQHF	TGTGCCAGCGGGTACAGGGGCAATCAGCCCCAGCATTTT
-	TRBV15	TRBJ2-3	TRBD1	CATFKQGEGRDTQYF	TGTGCCACCTTTAAACAGGGGGAAGGACGAGATACGCAGTATTTT
-	TRBV6-5	TRBJ2-7	TRBD1	CASSSRDSAYEQYF	TGTGCCAGCAGTTCTCGGGACAGCGCCTACGAGCAGTACTTC
-	TRBV9	TRBJ1-2	-	CASSSQGNYGYTF	TGTGCCAGCAGTTCACAGGGCAACTATGGCTACACCTTC
-	TRBV11-2	TRBJ2-7	TRBD1	CASDRNRGRELWYEQYF	TGTGCCAGCGATAGAAACAGGGGGCGCGAGTTGTGGTACGAGCAGTACTTC
-	TRBV7-9	TRBJ1-3	-	CASSPLSGNTIYF	TGTGCCAGCAGTCCTCTATCTGGAAACACCATATATTTT
-	TRBV27	TRBJ1-1	-	CATKVLGAIDTEAFF	TGTGCCACGAAGGTTCTGGGGGCTATAGACACTGAAGCTTTCTTT
-	TRBV7-8	TRBJ2-2	TRBD2	CASSLVLAGGTGELFF	TGTGCCAGCAGCTTAGTATTAGCGGGAGGAACCGGGGAGCTGTTTTTT
-	TRBV7-8	TRBJ2-5	-	CASSHRGARSGETQYF	TGTGCCAGCAGCCACCGGGGGGCGCGGTCCGGAGAGACCCAGTACTTC
-	TRBV5-1	TRBJ2-2	TRBD1	CASSLEGQPNTGELFF	TGCGCCAGCAGCTTGGAGGGACAGCCGAACACCGGGGAGCTGTTTTTT
-	TRBV11-2	TRBJ1-6	-	CASSLAGDSPLHF	TGTGCCAGCAGCTTAGCAGGCGACTCACCCCTCCACTTT
-	TRBV19	TRBJ1-5	TRBD1	CASTPGQGPNQPQHF	TGTGCCAGTACTCCGGGACAGGGGCCCAATCAGCCCCAGCATTTT
-	TRBV6-6	TRBJ2-5	TRBD2	CASSRRGEYQETQYF	TGTGCCAGCAGTCGCCGGGGGGAGTACCAAGAGACCCAGTACTTC
-	TRBV5-1	TRBJ1-2	-	CASSFDTPALGYTF	TGCGCCAGCAGCTTTGACACCCCTGCATTAGGCTACACCTTC